This TCR beta chain was retrieved from a study of blood T cell repertoires in COVID-19. This clone was observed a single time. The length of the CDR3 is 15 residues. V lost 1 base, J lost 8 bases, and 8 bases stayed unmatched. Germline lookup yields CDR1 LGHNA and CDR2 YNFKEQ. The method was immunoSEQ multiplex PCR; TCRdb's version includes in-frame clones alone and lacks a portion of them. The top ten hold approximately 3% of the sample, which has about 59,000 clones, roughly 79% seen once. Sequencing was carried out using peripheral blood. The sequence was collected from a man in his 60s with acute or convalescent COVID-19. The rearrangement joins TRBV4-2 to TRBJ2-3, with TRBD2 matching over 8 bases. The CDR3: CASSQASGRDVTQYF. The CDR3 bases are TGTGCCAGCAGCCAAGCGAGCGGGAGAGATGTTACGCAGTATTTT.